The rows below give T cell receptor beta chains drawn from one sample of a study of cytomegalovirus exposure and HLA in healthy donors. This table comes from immunoSEQ multiplex PCR, and its TCRdb copy is limited to in-frame clones, with some not included. The table lists roughly 78,000 clones, about 60% of them singletons, with approximately 5.8% in the top ten. Sequencing used PBMCs. All receptors derive from a man aged 25-45 years in good health and CMV-seropositive. CDR3s include the opening cysteine and the closing phenylalanine or tryptophan. A D gene is named only where the DNA matches it firmly. Some rows mark clone size as missing; the rest say once, few, many or name a class of expanded clone.

D: TRBD1; V: TRBV27; J: TRBJ2-7; size: -; DNA: TGTGCCAGCACTTCTTATGCTGGGACAGGGGCCTACGAGCAGTACTTC; CDR3: CASTSYAGTGAYEQYF
D: -; V: TRBV18; J: TRBJ1-4; size: -; DNA: TGTGCCAGCTCACCTACAGGGTCTAATGAAAAACTGTTTTTT; CDR3: CASSPTGSNEKLFF
D: TRBD2; V: TRBV5-4; J: TRBJ2-3; size: -; DNA: TGTGCCAGCAGCCCGGACGGACTAGCGGTACTCACAGATACGCAGTATTTT; CDR3: CASSPDGLAVLTDTQYF
D: -; V: TRBV4-1; J: TRBJ1-1; size: medium-sized; DNA: TGCGCCAGCAGCCAAAGGGGGACCGGGACGGTTAACACTGAAGCTTTCTTT; CDR3: CASSQRGTGTVNTEAFF
D: -; V: TRBV7-8; J: TRBJ2-7; size: -; DNA: TGTGCCAGCAGCCCGCGAGGCAGGGGATCGTACGAGCAGTACTTC; CDR3: CASSPRGRGSYEQYF
D: -; V: TRBV28; J: TRBJ2-4; size: -; DNA: TGTGCCAGCAGTTTAGGCGGGGTAGCCAAAAACATTCAGTACTTC; CDR3: CASSLGGVAKNIQYF
D: -; V: TRBV6-6; J: TRBJ2-7; size: -; DNA: TGTGCCAGCAGAAGGGGACTTCACTACGAGCAGTACTTC; CDR3: CASRRGLHYEQYF
D: -; V: TRBV5-1; J: TRBJ1-1; size: -; DNA: TGCGCCAGCAGCTTGGGTAGTAACACTGAAGCTTTCTTT; CDR3: CASSLGSNTEAFF
D: -; V: TRBV19; J: TRBJ1-4; size: -; DNA: TGTGCCAGTAGTGATGTGGTGTCGGGAAATGAAAAACTGTTTTTT; CDR3: CASSDVVSGNEKLFF
D: -; V: TRBV4-1; J: TRBJ2-6; size: -; DNA: TGCGCCAGCAGCCCGGTAGGGGACTCTGGGGCCAACGTCCTGACTTTC; CDR3: CASSPVGDSGANVLTF
D: -; V: TRBV18; J: TRBJ2-3; size: -; DNA: TGTGCCAGCTCACCGTTTGTAGAGGCTAGCACAGATACGCAGTATTTT; CDR3: CASSPFVEASTDTQYF
D: TRBD2; V: TRBV18; J: TRBJ2-5; size: once; DNA: TGTGCCAGCTCACCAGGCGGGGGGCAAGAGACCCAGTACTTC; CDR3: CASSPGGGQETQYF
D: -; V: TRBV29-1; J: TRBJ1-1; size: -; DNA: TGCAGCGTTTACCTGGAAGGAGGGAACACTGAAGCTTTCTTT; CDR3: CSVYLEGGNTEAFF
D: TRBD1; V: TRBV11-3; J: TRBJ1-4; size: once; DNA: TGTGCCAGCAGCTTAGGACAGGGTGGTGAAAAACTGTTTTTT; CDR3: CASSLGQGGEKLFF
D: -; V: TRBV30; J: TRBJ2-5; size: few; DNA: TGTGCCTGGAGTATCCGGCGAGGCGAGACCCAGTACTTC; CDR3: CAWSIRRGETQYF
D: -; V: TRBV21-1; J: TRBJ2-7; size: few; DNA: TGTGCCAGCAGATCTCAGATAATCCTTTCTCCCGAGCAGTACTTC; CDR3: CASRSQIILSPEQYF
D: -; V: TRBV11-2; J: TRBJ1-2; size: -; DNA: TGTGCCAGCAGCTCCCGTCAGCCCGGGGAATATGGCTACACCTTC; CDR3: CASSSRQPGEYGYTF
D: TRBD2; V: TRBV28; J: TRBJ2-7; size: -; DNA: TGTGCCAGCAGTTTCGGGGGGTTTCAAAGCGGCGAGCAGTACTTC; CDR3: CASSFGGFQSGEQYF
D: TRBD2; V: TRBV29-1; J: TRBJ2-7; size: few; DNA: TGCAGCGTCCATAGCGGGGGCACTAACGAGCAGTACTTC; CDR3: CSVHSGGTNEQYF
D: TRBD1; V: TRBV5-8; J: TRBJ1-1; size: once; DNA: TGTGCCAGCAGCCAAGACAGGGGGAGCGGTGAAGCTTTCTTT; CDR3: CASSQDRGSGEAFF
D: TRBD2; V: TRBV7-6; J: TRBJ2-1; size: once; DNA: TGTGCCAGCAGCTTAGCCGCCGGGACTAGCGGGGGGAATGAGCAGTTCTTC; CDR3: CASSLAAGTSGGNEQFF
D: -; V: TRBV28; J: TRBJ1-2; size: -; DNA: TGTGCCAGCAGTTTCGGTAGGGGGTTGGGCTACACCTTC; CDR3: CASSFGRGLGYTF
D: TRBD2; V: TRBV4-3; J: TRBJ2-1; size: -; DNA: TGCGCCAGCAGCCAAGTGAAGCGGGGATACAATGAGCAGTTCTTC; CDR3: CASSQVKRGYNEQFF
D: -; V: TRBV7-6; J: TRBJ2-5; size: -; DNA: TGTGCCAGCAGCTTAGGCGGTCAGGGGCAAGAGACCCAGTACTTC; CDR3: CASSLGGQGQETQYF
D: -; V: TRBV28; J: TRBJ1-1; size: -; DNA: TGTGCCAGCAGGTGGGGCACCCGAGAGACTGAAGCTTTCTTT; CDR3: CASRWGTRETEAFF
D: -; V: TRBV6-5; J: TRBJ1-5; size: -; DNA: TGTGCCAGCAGTTCCTTAAGTGGCCAGCCCCAGCATTTT; CDR3: CASSSLSGQPQHF